The rows below give T cell receptor beta chains drawn from one sample of a study of T-cell memory formation after mild COVID-19. Each CDR3 protein is one row after TCRdb ran MiXCR on the 5' RACE reads. Of 100,000 to 150,000 distinct CDR3 sequences in the sample, roughly 15% were seen once. The sample taken for sequencing was PBMCs or a T cell subset sorted from them (not recorded which). Source of these receptors: an adult woman who had mild COVID-19 (a few samples of this study predate the infection). Cell type and time point are not known. CDR3s include the opening cysteine and the closing phenylalanine or tryptophan.

V gene | CDR3 protein
TRBV14 | CASSQGDIWETQYF
TRBV6-5 | CATVNLGLNTGELFF
TRBV6-5 | CASTRGPNQPQHF
TRBV2 | CASKGHHSYEQYF
TRBV5-1 | CASSTGNTGELFF
TRBV5-6 | CASSPGRAAGYTF
TRBV27 | CASSISRETDEQYF
TRBV20-1 | CSARDPLAGGWETQYF
TRBV7-9 | CASSSNGLAGFGEQFF
TRBV12-3/TRBV12-4 | CASSYELAGGTDTQYF
TRBV6-5 | CASDKHGEQFF
TRBV25-1 | CASSENGQGAYNEQFF
TRBV12-3/TRBV12-4 | CASSPRGGLVTLHF
TRBV7-3 | CASSSSRGNEQFF
TRBV4-2 | CASSRAGSSYNEQFF
TRBV20-1 | CSAVGQSMGIKGPQETQYF
TRBV12-3/TRBV12-4 | CASSFWQETDTQYF
TRBV5-1 | CASSLQGPNTEAFF
TRBV5-1 | CASSSGQGSYGYTF
TRBV15 | CATSSAALYTDTQYF
TRBV13 | CASSLRNRASHLHF
TRBV5-1 | CASSLPGTGDSPLHF
TRBV24-1 | CATSDLSGNQPQHF
TRBV5-1 | CASSFTSGAPGDEQFF
TRBV4-1 | CASSQSGTGRPTNTGELFF
TRBV6-5 | CASRIALGRANTEAFF
TRBV5-1 | CASSATSGDPQQYF
TRBV27 | CASRGWAITGELFF
TRBV5-6 | CASRQGTNQPQHF
TRBV10-3 | CAISETGRLTAMNTEAFF
TRBV27 | CASSLGGRRYF
TRBV2 | CASSEDRWGTKNIQYF
TRBV9 | CASSSGSGRSEQYF
TRBV19 | CASSYQGDTEAFF
TRBV20-1 | CSAEGELSKFEQYF
TRBV4-2 | CASSQAGLSRDEQFF
TRBV4-2 | CASSQSGSRFGEQFF
TRBV9 | CASSVAPSGSYTQYF
TRBV5-1 | CASSRWGPNTGELFF
TRBV24-1 | CATSDSRTSGSYEQYF
TRBV12-3/TRBV12-4 | CASSFTGVGEQFF
TRBV11-2 | CASSNGLEADTQYF
TRBV7-9 | CASSPLYGYTF